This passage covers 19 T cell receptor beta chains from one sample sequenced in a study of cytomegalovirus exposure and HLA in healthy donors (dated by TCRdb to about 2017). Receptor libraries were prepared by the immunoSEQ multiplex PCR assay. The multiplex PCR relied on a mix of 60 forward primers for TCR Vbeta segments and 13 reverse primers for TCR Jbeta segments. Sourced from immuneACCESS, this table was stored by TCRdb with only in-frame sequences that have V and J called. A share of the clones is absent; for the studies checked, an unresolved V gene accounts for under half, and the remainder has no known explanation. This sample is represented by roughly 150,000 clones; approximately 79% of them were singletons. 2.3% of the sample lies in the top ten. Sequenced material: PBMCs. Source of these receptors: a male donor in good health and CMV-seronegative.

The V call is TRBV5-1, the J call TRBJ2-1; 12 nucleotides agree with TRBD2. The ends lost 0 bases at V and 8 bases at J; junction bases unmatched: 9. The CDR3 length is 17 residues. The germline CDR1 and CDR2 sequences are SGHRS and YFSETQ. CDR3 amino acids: CASSLAASGGGWDEQFF. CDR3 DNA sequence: TGCGCCAGCAGCTTGGCGGCTAGCGGGGGGGGTTGGGATGAGCAGTTCTTC.

The CDR3 DNA reads TGTGCCATCAGCCGCGGGGAGGACACTGAAGCTTTCTTT. This gives the protein CAISRGEDTEAFF. The chain carries TRBV10-3 and TRBJ1-1; D ambiguous. CDR1 is ENHRY and CDR2 is SYGVKD in the germline V gene. Trimming took 6 bases from V and 3 from J, leaving 11 bases between them. This CDR3 spans 13 amino acids.

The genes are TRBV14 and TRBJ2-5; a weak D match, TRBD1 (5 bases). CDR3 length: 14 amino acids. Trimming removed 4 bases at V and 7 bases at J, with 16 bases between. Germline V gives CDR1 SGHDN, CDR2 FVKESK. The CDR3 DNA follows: TGTGCCAGCAGCCCACAGGATAGCCAGGGGACCCAGTACTTC. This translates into CASSPQDSQGTQYF.

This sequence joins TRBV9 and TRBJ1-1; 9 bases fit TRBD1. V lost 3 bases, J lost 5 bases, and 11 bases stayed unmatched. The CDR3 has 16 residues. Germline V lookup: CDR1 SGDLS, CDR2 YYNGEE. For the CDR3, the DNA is TGTGCCAGCAGCGCCTGGAGGGGACAGGGTCGTACTGAAGCTTTCTTT. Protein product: CASSAWRGQGRTEAFF.

CDR3 region: CASSLRGGRAKLFF. The CDR3 nucleotides read TGTGCCAGCAGTCTTCGGGGGGGTAGAGCGAAACTGTTTTTT. This rearrangement joins TRBV6-1 to TRBJ1-4; D may be TRBD1 (5 bases). Per the germline V gene, CDR1 is MNHNS and CDR2 is SASEGT. V was trimmed by 5 bases and J by 11 bases, leaving 18 bases between them. The CDR3 sequence is 14 residues long.

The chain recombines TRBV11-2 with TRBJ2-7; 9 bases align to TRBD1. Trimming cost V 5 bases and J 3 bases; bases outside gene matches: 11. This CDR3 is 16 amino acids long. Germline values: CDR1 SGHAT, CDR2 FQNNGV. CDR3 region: CASSPLQGAQYYEQYF. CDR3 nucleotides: TGTGCCAGCAGCCCCCTACAGGGGGCGCAGTACTACGAGCAGTACTTC.

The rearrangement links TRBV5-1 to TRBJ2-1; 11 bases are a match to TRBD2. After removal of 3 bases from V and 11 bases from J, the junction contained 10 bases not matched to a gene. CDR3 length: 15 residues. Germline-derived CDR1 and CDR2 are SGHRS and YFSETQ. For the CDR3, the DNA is TGCGCCAGCAGCTGGGCTGGTAGCGGGGGGGACCAGCAGTTCTTC. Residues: CASSWAGSGGDQQFF.

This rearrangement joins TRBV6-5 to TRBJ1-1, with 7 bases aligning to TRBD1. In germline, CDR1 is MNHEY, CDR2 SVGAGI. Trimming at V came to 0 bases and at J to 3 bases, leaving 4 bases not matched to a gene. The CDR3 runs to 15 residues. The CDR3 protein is CASSYSGTDHTEAFF. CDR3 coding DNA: TGTGCCAGCAGTTACTCTGGGACAGACCACACTGAAGCTTTCTTT.

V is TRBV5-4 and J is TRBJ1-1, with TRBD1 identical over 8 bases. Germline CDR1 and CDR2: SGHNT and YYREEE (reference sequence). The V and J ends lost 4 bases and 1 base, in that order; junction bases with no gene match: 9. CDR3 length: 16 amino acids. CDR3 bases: TGTGCCAGCAGCCTAGACCACAGGGGGTCGAACACTGAAGCTTTCTTT. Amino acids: CASSLDHRGSNTEAFF.

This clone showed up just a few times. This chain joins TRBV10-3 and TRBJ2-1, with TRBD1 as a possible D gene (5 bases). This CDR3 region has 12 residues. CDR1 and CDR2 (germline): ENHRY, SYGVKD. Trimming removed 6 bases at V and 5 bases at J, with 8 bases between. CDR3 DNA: TGTGCCATCAGAAGGGGAAACAATGAGCAGTTCTTC. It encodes CAIRRGNNEQFF.

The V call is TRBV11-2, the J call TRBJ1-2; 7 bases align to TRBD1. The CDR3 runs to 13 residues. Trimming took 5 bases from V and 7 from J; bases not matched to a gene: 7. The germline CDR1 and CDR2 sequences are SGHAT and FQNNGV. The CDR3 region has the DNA TGTGCCAGCAGCACAGACAGGGTCTCTGGCTACACCTTC. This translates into CASSTDRVSGYTF.

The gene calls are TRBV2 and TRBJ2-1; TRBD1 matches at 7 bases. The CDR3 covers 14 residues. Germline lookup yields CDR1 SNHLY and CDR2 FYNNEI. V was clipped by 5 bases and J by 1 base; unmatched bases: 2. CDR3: CASSIQGSYNEQFF. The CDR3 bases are TGTGCCAGCAGTATACAGGGGTCCTACAATGAGCAGTTCTTC.

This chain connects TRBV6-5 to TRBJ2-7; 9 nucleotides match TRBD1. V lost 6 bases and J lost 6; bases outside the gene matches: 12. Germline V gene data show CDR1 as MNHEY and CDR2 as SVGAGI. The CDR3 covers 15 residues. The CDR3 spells CASRYDGTGRFEQYF. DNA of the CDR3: TGTGCCAGCAGATACGACGGGACAGGGCGATTCGAGCAGTACTTC.

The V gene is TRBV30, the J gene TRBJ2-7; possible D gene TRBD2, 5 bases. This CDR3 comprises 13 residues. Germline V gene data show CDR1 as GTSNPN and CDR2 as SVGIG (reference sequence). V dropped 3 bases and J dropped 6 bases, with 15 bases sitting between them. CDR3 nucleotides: TGTGCCTGGAGCGCGGGCGTCCCGGGCGAGCAGTACTTC. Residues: CAWSAGVPGEQYF. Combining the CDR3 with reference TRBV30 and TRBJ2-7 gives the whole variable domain SQTIHQWPATLVQPVGSPLSLECTVEGTSNPNLYWYRQAAGRGLQLLFYSVGIGQISSEVPQNLSASRPQDRQFILSSKKLLLSDSGFYLCAWSAGVPGEQYFGPGTRLTVT.

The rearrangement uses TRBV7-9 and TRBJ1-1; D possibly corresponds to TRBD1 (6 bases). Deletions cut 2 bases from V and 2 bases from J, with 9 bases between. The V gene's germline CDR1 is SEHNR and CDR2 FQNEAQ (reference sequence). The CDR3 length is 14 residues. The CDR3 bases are TGTGCCAGCAGCTTACAGGGGAGAAACACTGAAGCTTTCTTT. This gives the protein CASSLQGRNTEAFF.

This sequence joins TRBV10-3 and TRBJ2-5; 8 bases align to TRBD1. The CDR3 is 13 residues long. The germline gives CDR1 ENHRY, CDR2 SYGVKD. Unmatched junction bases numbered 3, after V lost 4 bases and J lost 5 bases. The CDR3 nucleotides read TGTGCCATCAGTGCGGGACAGGACGAGACCCAGTACTTC. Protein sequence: CAISAGQDETQYF.

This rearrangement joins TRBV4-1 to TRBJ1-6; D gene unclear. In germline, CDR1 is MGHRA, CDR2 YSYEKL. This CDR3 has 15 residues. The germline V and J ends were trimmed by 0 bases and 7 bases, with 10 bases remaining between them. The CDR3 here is CASSQESTENSPLHF. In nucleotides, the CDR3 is TGCGCCAGCAGCCAAGAGTCAACAGAGAATTCACCCCTCCACTTT.

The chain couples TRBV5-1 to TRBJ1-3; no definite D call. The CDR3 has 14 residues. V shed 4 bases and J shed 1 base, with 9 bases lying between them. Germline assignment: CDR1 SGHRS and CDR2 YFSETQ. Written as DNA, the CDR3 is TGCGCCAGCAGCCAATCGGGGTCTGGAAACACCATATATTTT. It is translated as CASSQSGSGNTIYF.

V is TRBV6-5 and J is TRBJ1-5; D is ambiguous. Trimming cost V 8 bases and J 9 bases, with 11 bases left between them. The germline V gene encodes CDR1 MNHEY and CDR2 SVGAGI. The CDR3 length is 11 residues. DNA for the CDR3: TGTGCCAGCGGCCCAAAATGGCCCCAGCATTTT. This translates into CASGPKWPQHF.